The rows below give T cell receptor beta chains drawn from one sample of a study of CD8 T cells in Susac syndrome. MiXCR, applied by TCRdb to the immunoSEQ multiplex PCR reads, yields one record per CDR3 protein. Of 150,000 to 200,000 distinct CDR3 sequences listed, approximately 94% are singletons. What was sequenced was CD4+ T cells from PBMCs. The receptors come from a human donor in good health. The CDR3 runs from the conserved cysteine through the conserved F or W. D genes are given only for firm matches. The size of a clone is reported for some rows only, either as once, few or many, or as a class for expanded clones.

size	D	J	V	DNA	CDR3
NA	NA	TRBJ2-7	TRBV18	TGTGCCAGCTCACCTTTCAGATTCAAATCCCATTACGAGCAGTACTTC	CASSPFRFKSHYEQYF
NA	TRBD1	TRBJ2-3	TRBV28	TGTGCCAGCAGTTTATGGAAGGGGGCGTACGCTAGCACAGATACGCAGTATTTT	CASSLWKGAYASTDTQYF
NA	NA	TRBJ1-4	TRBV6-6	TGTGCCAGCAGTGCGTCCTGGGCAACTAATGAAAAACTGTTTTTT	CASSASWATNEKLFF
NA	NA	TRBJ2-7	TRBV6-2/TRBV6-3	TGTGCCAGCAGTACTCTACATAGCGAGCAGTACTTC	CASSTLHSEQYF
NA	TRBD2	TRBJ2-1	TRBV2	TGTGCCAGCACCGGACGGACTAGCGCTTCCTACAATGAGCAGTTCTTC	CASTGRTSASYNEQFF
NA	NA	TRBJ1-2	TRBV27	TGTGCCAGCAGCCCCGGGGCACCAAACTATGGCTACACCTTC	CASSPGAPNYGYTF
NA	NA	TRBJ2-7	TRBV25-1	TGTGCCAGCAGGCAGGGCAGCTCCTACGAGCAGTACTTC	CASRQGSSYEQYF
NA	NA	TRBJ2-1	TRBV7-9	TGTGCCAGCAGCACCCTCGGGACTGTACGTAATGAGCAGTTCTTC	CASSTLGTVRNEQFF
NA	NA	TRBJ2-7	TRBV6-2/TRBV6-3	TGTGCCAGCAGAAGACCTAGCTCCTACGAGCAGTACTTC	CASRRPSSYEQYF
NA	NA	TRBJ1-3	TRBV29-1	TGCAGCGTTGACCCCTCTTCCTCTGGAAACACCATATATTTT	CSVDPSSSGNTIYF
NA	TRBD2	TRBJ2-1	TRBV12-3/TRBV12-4	TGTGCCAGCAGTTCGATAGCGGGAACGTACAATGAGCAGTTCTTC	CASSSIAGTYNEQFF
NA	NA	TRBJ2-7	TRBV7-9	TGTGCCAGCAGCTCCCTGAGGTCCGATCTCTACGAGCAGTACTTC	CASSSLRSDLYEQYF
few	NA	TRBJ2-7	TRBV29-1	TGCAGCGTTACCGGGTCCTCCTACGAGCAGTACTTC	CSVTGSSYEQYF
NA	NA	TRBJ1-4	TRBV20-1	TGCAGTGTCGGGAATGAAAAACTGTTTTTT	CSVGNEKLFF
NA	NA	TRBJ2-1	TRBV29-1	TGCAGCGTTGGTACAGGGGAGGGCAATGAGCAGTTCTTC	CSVGTGEGNEQFF
NA	NA	TRBJ2-1	TRBV4-3	TGCGCCAGCAGCCAAGTCCGGACAGCCTACAATGAGCAGTTCTTC	CASSQVRTAYNEQFF
NA	TRBD2	TRBJ2-7	TRBV12-3/TRBV12-4	TGTGCCAGCAGTAGGACTAGCGGGACTTCCTACGAGCAGTACTTC	CASSRTSGTSYEQYF
NA	NA	TRBJ1-1	TRBV6-2/TRBV6-3	TGTGCCAGCAGTTACTCGGACCGGAGGACTGAAGCTTTCTTT	CASSYSDRRTEAFF
NA	TRBD2	TRBJ2-7	TRBV6-1	TGTGCCGCGGGACTAGCGTTATACGAGCAGTACTTC	CAAGLALYEQYF
NA	NA	TRBJ1-2	TRBV4-2	TGTGCCAGCAGCCAAGGCGTGGAGATACGGGGCTACACCTTC	CASSQGVEIRGYTF
NA	NA	TRBJ2-5	TRBV16	TGTGCCAGCAGCCAAACAGGCAGGGGAGAGACCCAGTACTTC	CASSQTGRGETQYF
NA	TRBD2	TRBJ2-1	TRBV5-6	TGTGCCAGCAGCCCCGATGCGGGAGAAGGTGAGCAGTTCTTC	CASSPDAGEGEQFF
once	TRBD2	TRBJ2-1	TRBV7-6	TGTGCCAGCAGCTCCCTAGCGGGAGTGGATGAGCAGTTCTTC	CASSSLAGVDEQFF
NA	NA	TRBJ2-3	TRBV20-1	TGCAGTGCTAGCAGCAGGGCGGGAACAGATACGCAGTATTTT	CSASSRAGTDTQYF
NA	NA	TRBJ1-3	TRBV30	TGTGCCTGGAGTGTACGTTCTGGAAACACCATATATTTT	CAWSVRSGNTIYF
NA	NA	TRBJ2-2	TRBV4-1	TGCGCCAGCAGCCAAGCTACGGGACTCGGGATGTCCTACACCGGGGAGCTGTTTTTT	CASSQATGLGMSYTGELFF
NA	NA	TRBJ2-7	TRBV12-3/TRBV12-4	TGTGCCAGCAGTTTCCGACGCACACACGAGCAGTACTTC	CASSFRRTHEQYF
NA	TRBD2	TRBJ2-2	TRBV25-1	TGTGCCAGCAGCGGGAGGGGTTCCGCCGGGGAGCTGTTTTTT	CASSGRGSAGELFF
once	NA	TRBJ1-2	TRBV7-2	TGTGCCAGCAGCCCAACGCAGACCTTTGGGTATGGCTACACCTTC	CASSPTQTFGYGYTF
NA	NA	TRBJ1-2	TRBV14	TGTGCCAGCAGCCCCGGACGGACTTATGGCTACACCTTC	CASSPGRTYGYTF
NA	TRBD2	TRBJ2-5	TRBV12-3/TRBV12-4	TGTGCCAGCAGTTTAGGATTAGCGGGAGTGGGAGAGACCCAGTACTTC	CASSLGLAGVGETQYF